This TCR beta chain emerged from a study of spatial heterogeneity in lung cancer (dated by TCRdb to about 2019). Regarding the study in general: More beta-chain than alpha-chain transcripts were consistently detected, likely reflecting higher beta-chain transcript abundance. In tumor regions, TCR transcript counts showed a strong correlation with a T cell transcriptional module score derived from matched bulk RNA-seq. In the raw uncorrected reads, each unique combination of TCR and UMI appeared on average more than ten times. TCR alpha and beta repertoires were quantitatively compared across multiple tumor regions, matched nontumor lung and blood in non-small cell lung cancer. Nonsynonymous mutation counts, determined by whole-exome sequencing of tumor tissue, were related to features of the TCR repertoire. Both alpha and beta chains were TCR-sequenced in hundreds of tumor regions, around 65 matched nontumor lung samples and 55 to 60 PBMC samples obtained at surgery. The research as a whole found: Estimated TCR-seq coverage of tumor T cells was only roughly 7% for alpha chains and 13% for beta chains. Counts of ubiquitous and regional expanded TCRs correlated with counts of ubiquitous and regional nonsynonymous mutations, respectively. The number of expanded intratumoral alpha and beta TCRs correlated with the tumor nonsynonymous mutation count. Confirming at a functional level the hypothesis that regional TCRs recognize regional mutations was considered to require additional single-cell paired TCR alpha and beta sequencing.

This clonotype was counted at least ten times. Its recognized antigen is unknown. Base qualities are not recorded, but no much larger clone differs from it by a single base. The protocol used for the library was 5' RACE. TCRdb lists the instrument as NextSeq 500. In the TCR library protocol, a unique molecular identifier was attached to each TCR cDNA molecule so that PCR and sequencing errors could be corrected. For the original study's pipeline: TCR identification, UMI-based error correction and CDR3 extraction were all carried out with Decombinator tools. TCRs above a frequency of 2 per 1,000, corresponding to the top 1% of the tumor frequency distribution, were defined as expanded. Expanded tumor TCRs were classed as regional if statistically deemed absent (corrected P<0.05) from at least one tumor region, otherwise ubiquitous. Each repertoire was subsampled 100 times to 5,000 TCRs, after which Renyi diversity was computed with the R vegan package. To build CDR3 similarity networks, amino acid triplet string-kernel similarity was used, and CDR3s were connected when their pairwise similarity was above 0.82. TCRdb itself trimmed the public reads at Q25 with fastp, ran MiXCR and retained productive beta chains. Duplicate CDR3 protein sequences are folded into a single record with the most common DNA and genes. TCRdb's processing, not the study's, gives the V and J calls here. For this sample the table gives 9,000 to 10,000 distinct CDR3 sequences, of which 5% to 6.5% were detected only once. The top ten clonotypes cover over 20% of the sample.

Trimming costs V 1 base and J 0 bases, and their ends lie 13 bases apart. Counted from cysteine to phenylalanine, this CDR3 has 17 amino acids. The only DNA kept is the CDR3, 51 bases in frame from the first base. The germline V gene provides CDR1 SGHTA and CDR2 FQGNSA. The sample's time point label, in plain terms: sample taken at primary tumor resection. Donors were 72 patients with early-stage, untreated non-small cell lung cancer from the lung TRACERx cohort. Whole RNA extracted from tumor and nontumor lung tissue, or from cryopreserved PBMC samples, was used for TCR sequencing without cell sorting. Only patients with enough RNA available from two or more tumor regions were chosen for TCR sequencing. Before being selected, tumor and adjacent nontumor lung specimens were reviewed by a lung pathologist.

In this chain, TRBV7-2 is recombined with TRBJ1-5; the D gene cannot be named for sure. The source is a female donor with early-stage non-small cell lung cancer. The sequencing here drew on lung tumor tissue, taken at surgery. The CDR3 is CASSLGTASYSNQPQHF. The DNA sequence follows: TGTGCCAGCAGCTTAGGGACCGCGTCTTATAGCAATCAGCCCCAGCATTTT.